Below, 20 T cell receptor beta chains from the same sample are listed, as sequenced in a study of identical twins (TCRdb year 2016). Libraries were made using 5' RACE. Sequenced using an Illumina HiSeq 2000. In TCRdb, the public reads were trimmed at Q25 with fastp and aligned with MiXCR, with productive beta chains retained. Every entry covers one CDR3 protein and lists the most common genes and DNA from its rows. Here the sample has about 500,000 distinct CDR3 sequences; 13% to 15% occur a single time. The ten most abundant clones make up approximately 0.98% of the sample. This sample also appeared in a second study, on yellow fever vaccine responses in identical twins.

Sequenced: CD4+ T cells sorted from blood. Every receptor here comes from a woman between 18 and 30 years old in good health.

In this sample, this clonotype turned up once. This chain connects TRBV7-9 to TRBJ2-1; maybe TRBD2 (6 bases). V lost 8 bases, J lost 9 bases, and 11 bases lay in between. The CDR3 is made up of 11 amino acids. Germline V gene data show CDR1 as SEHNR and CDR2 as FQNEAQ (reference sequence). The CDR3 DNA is TGTGCCAGCGGCGAGGGAGGTGAGCAGTTCTTC. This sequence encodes CASGEGGEQFF.

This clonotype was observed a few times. The CDR3 is CASSLRGRGELFF. DNA of the CDR3: TGTGCCAGCAGCCTTAGGGGGCGCGGGGAGCTGTTTTTT. V gene TRBV7-6 combines with J gene TRBJ2-2; 7 bases match TRBD1. This CDR3 has 13 residues. V trimming: 5 bases; J trimming: 7 bases; junction bases outside the gene matches: 4. Looked up from germline, CDR1 is SGHVS and CDR2 is FNYEAQ.

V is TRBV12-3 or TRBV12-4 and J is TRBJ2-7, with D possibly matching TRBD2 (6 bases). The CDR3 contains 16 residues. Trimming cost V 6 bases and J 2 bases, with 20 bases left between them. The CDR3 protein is CASRVGGTNPAYEQYF. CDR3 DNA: TGTGCCAGCAGAGTTGGCGGGACGAACCCGGCCTACGAGCAGTACTTC.

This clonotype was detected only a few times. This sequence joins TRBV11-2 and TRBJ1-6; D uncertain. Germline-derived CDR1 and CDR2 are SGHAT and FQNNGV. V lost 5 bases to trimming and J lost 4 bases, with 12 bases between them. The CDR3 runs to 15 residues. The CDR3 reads CASSPRRFYNSPLHF. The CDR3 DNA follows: TGTGCCAGCAGCCCCCGACGGTTTTATAATTCACCCCTCCACTTT.

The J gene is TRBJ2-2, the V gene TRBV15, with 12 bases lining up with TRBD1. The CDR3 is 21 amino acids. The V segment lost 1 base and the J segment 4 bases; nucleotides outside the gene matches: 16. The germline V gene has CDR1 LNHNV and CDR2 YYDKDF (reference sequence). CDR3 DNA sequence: TGTGCCACCAGCAGAGCCCCGGGACAGGGGGCGGGGGGACTGTTCACCGGGGAGCTGTTTTTT. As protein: CATSRAPGQGAGGLFTGELFF.

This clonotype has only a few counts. The CDR3 DNA reads as TGTGCCAGTAGCCCCGGACTGGAGCCCCAGTACTTC. Its protein product is CASSPGLEPQYF. The chain uses TRBV9 and TRBJ2-5; the D gene is possibly TRBD2 (5 bases). The length of the CDR3 is 12 residues. Germline loops: CDR1 SGDLS, CDR2 YYNGEE. Trimming removed 8 bases at V and 9 bases at J, with 17 bases between.

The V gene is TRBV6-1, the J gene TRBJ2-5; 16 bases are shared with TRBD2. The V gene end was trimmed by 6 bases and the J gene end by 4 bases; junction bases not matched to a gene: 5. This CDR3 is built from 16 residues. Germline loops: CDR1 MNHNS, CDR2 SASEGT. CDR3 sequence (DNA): TGTGCCAGCAGCCTGGGACTAGCGGGGGGGCGAGAGACCCAGTACTTC. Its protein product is CASSLGLAGGRETQYF.

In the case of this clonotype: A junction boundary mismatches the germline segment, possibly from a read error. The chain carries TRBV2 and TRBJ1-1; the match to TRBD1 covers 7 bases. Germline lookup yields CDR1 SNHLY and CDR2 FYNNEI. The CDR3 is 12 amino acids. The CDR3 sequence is CASNRGGTDAFF. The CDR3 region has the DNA TGTGCCAGCAACAGGGGAGGCACTGATGCTTTCTTT.

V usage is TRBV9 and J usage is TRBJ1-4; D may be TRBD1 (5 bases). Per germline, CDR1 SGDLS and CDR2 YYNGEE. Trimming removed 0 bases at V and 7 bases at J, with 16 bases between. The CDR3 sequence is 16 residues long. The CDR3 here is CASSVGVGTVGEKLFF. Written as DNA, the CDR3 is TGTGCCAGCAGCGTAGGTGTTGGGACCGTCGGTGAAAAACTGTTTTTT.

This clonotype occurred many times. The CDR3 is CSAHREAQLYNEQFF. In nucleotides, the CDR3 is TGCAGTGCCCACCGGGAGGCACAACTTTACAATGAGCAGTTCTTC. The rearrangement uses TRBV20-1 and TRBJ2-1, with TRBD2 matching 7 bases. The CDR3 runs to 15 residues. Trimming took 6 bases from V and 4 from J; bases not matched to a gene: 12. CDR1 and CDR2 from the germline V gene are DFQATT and SNEGSKA (reference sequence).

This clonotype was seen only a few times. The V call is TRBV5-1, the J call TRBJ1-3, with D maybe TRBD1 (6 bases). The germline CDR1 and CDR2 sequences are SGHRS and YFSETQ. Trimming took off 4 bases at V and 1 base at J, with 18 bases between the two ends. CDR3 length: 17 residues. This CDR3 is CASSLPQGGTSGNTIYF. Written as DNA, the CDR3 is TGCGCCAGCAGCCTCCCGCAGGGTGGGACATCTGGAAACACCATATATTTT.

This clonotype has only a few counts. The CDR3 bases are TGTGCCAGCACCCACCCCCCTAGCACTAATGAGCAGTTCTTC. Its protein is CASTHPPSTNEQFF. The chain employs TRBV2 and TRBJ2-1; D perhaps matches TRBD2 (5 bases). V was pared by 7 bases and J by 7 bases, with 17 bases between. This CDR3 has 14 amino acids. Germline values: CDR1 SNHLY, CDR2 FYNNEI.

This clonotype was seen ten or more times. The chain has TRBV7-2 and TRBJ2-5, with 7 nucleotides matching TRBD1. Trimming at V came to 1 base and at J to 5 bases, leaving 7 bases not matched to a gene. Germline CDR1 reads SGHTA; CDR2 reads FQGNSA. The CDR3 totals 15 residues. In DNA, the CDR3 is TGTGCCAGCAGCTTAGACACAGGGGCCCGCGAGACCCAGTACTTC. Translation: CASSLDTGARETQYF.

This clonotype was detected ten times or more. In DNA, the CDR3 is TGTGCCAGCAGTTTATCGGGGGGTTACGAGCAGTACTTC. Translated: CASSLSGGYEQYF. The chain links TRBV27 to TRBJ2-7, with D possibly matching TRBD2 (6 bases). Germline-derived CDR1 and CDR2 are MNHEY and SMNVEV (reference sequence). The CDR3 spans 13 residues. Between the trimmed V and J ends, which lost 0 bases and 4 bases, there was a span of 7 bases.

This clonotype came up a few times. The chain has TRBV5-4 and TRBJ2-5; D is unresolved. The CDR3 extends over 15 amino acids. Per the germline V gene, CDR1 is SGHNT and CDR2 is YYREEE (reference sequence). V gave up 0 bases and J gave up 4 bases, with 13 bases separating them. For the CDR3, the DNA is TGTGCCAGCAGCTTGGATGCCTCAAGAAGAGAGACCCAGTACTTC. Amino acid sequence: CASSLDASRRETQYF.

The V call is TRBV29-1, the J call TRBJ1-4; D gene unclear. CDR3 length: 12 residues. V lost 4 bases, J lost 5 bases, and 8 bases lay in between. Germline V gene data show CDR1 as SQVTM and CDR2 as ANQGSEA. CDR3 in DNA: TGCAGCGTTGTCGGACTAAATGAAAAACTGTTTTTT. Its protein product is CSVVGLNEKLFF.

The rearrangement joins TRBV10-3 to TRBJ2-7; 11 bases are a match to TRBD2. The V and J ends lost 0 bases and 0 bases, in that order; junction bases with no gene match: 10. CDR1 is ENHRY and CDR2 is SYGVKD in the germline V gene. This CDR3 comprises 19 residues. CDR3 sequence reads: CAISESASLAGGGSYEQYF. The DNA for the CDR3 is TGTGCCATCAGTGAGTCGGCAAGTCTAGCGGGAGGTGGCTCCTACGAGCAGTACTTC.

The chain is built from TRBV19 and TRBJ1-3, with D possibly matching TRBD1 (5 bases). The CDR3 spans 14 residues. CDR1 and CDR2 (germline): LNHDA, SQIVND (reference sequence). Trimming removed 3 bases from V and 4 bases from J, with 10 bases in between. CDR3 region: CASSIGQKGNTIYF. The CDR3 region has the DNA TGTGCCAGTAGTATCGGACAAAAAGGAAACACCATATATTTT.

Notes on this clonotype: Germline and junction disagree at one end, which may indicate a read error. CDR3 nucleotides: TGTGCCAGCCATGGGGTCCCCTTT. It encodes CASHGVPF. This rearrangement joins TRBV5-8 to TRBJ1-5; D is uncertain. CDR1 SGHTS and CDR2 YDEGEE come from the germline V gene. CDR3 length equals 8 residues. The complete variable domain, with remaining parts taken from reference TRBV5-8 and TRBJ1-5, reads EAGVTQSPTHLIKTRGQQATLRCSPISGHTSVYWYQQALGLGLQFLLWYDEGEERNRGNFPPRFSGRQFPNYSSELNVNALELEDSALYLCASHGVPFGDGTRLSIL.

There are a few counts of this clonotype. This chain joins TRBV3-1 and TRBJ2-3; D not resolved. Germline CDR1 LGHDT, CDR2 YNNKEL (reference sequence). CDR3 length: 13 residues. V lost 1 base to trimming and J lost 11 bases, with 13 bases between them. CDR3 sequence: CASSQVSGRGQYF. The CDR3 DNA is TGTGCCAGCAGCCAAGTCTCAGGCCGAGGGCAGTATTTT.